Listed here are 12 T cell receptor beta chains from one sample, sequenced in a study of cytomegalovirus exposure and HLA in healthy donors. Primers: 60 Vbeta forward and 13 Jbeta reverse. Generated by immunoSEQ multiplex PCR, the TCRdb table keeps only in-frame clones and is missing some. The data show 250,000 or so clones, approximately 91% seen once. The material sequenced was PBMCs. The receptors here all came from a girl aged 2-10 years in good health and CMV-seronegative.

The chain links TRBV28 to TRBJ2-7; D might be TRBD2 (6 bases). There are 13 residues in the CDR3. Germline V CDR1 and CDR2: MDHEN, SYDVKM. The V gene lost 6 bases and the J gene lost 3 bases, with 12 bases spanning the gap. The CDR3 sequence: CASREGRIYEQYF. The DNA of the CDR3 is TGTGCCAGCAGGGAGGGTAGGATCTACGAGCAGTACTTC.

This chain joins TRBV6-1 and TRBJ2-5; TRBD1 aligns across 7 bases. The CDR3 runs to 15 residues. Trimming removed 2 bases from V and 4 bases from J; junction bases left unmatched: 7. Germline loops: CDR1 MNHNS, CDR2 SASEGT. This CDR3 reads CASSERDRHLETQYF. In nucleotides, the CDR3 is TGTGCCAGCAGTGAACGGGACAGACACCTAGAGACCCAGTACTTC.

The chain joins TRBV5-5 to TRBJ2-2, with D possibly matching TRBD1 (6 bases). The CDR3 has 14 amino acids. Trimming removed 0 bases from V and 10 bases from J, with 13 bases in between. CDR1 SGHKS and CDR2 YYEKEE come from the germline V gene (reference sequence). The CDR3 protein is CASSLGTAVSELFF. The CDR3 coding sequence is TGTGCCAGCAGCTTGGGGACAGCGGTTTCGGAGCTGTTTTTT.

This chain uses TRBV5-1 with TRBJ2-7; 7 nucleotides line up with TRBD2. The V and J ends lost 0 bases and 3 bases, in that order; junction bases with no gene match: 6. The length of the CDR3 is 15 residues. Germline loops: CDR1 SGHRS, CDR2 YFSETQ. CDR3 bases: TGCGCCAGCAGCTTGGGAGGACTAGTATACTACGAGCAGTACTTC. This sequence encodes CASSLGGLVYYEQYF.

The rearrangement links TRBV7-8 to TRBJ2-2; 7 bases are a match to TRBD1. Looked up from germline, CDR1 is SGHVS and CDR2 is FQNEAQ. The CDR3 loop spans 15 amino acids. V lost 5 bases to trimming and J lost 3 bases; unmatched junction nucleotides: 6. The DNA of the CDR3 is TGTGCCAGCAGCATCTCCACAGGGGACACCGGGGAGCTGTTTTTT. Translation: CASSISTGDTGELFF.

This rearrangement joins TRBV19 to TRBJ2-1, with 7 bases matching TRBD2. The J segment lost 4 bases and the V segment lost 3 bases, leaving 6 bases of the junction unmatched. CDR3 length equals 15 residues. In germline, CDR1 is LNHDA, CDR2 SQIVND (reference sequence). DNA of the CDR3: TGTGCCAGTAGTATTTCGACTAGCTCGTACAATGAGCAGTTCTTC. Translation: CASSISTSSYNEQFF.

The sample holds a few counts of this clone. This chain links TRBV6-6 with TRBJ1-1, with no clear D. The CDR3 is 15 residues long. The germline V gene encodes CDR1 MNHNY and CDR2 SVGAGI (reference sequence). Between the trimmed V and J ends, which lost 7 bases and 1 base, there was a span of 16 bases. The CDR3 nucleotides are TGTGCCAGCATATTCAGCGATTATGGGAACACTGAAGCTTTCTTT. Translating it yields CASIFSDYGNTEAFF.

The chain is built from TRBV27 and TRBJ1-5, with 7 bases matching TRBD1. The junction had 10 bases not matched to a gene; V was cut back by 9 bases and J by 2 bases. Per germline, CDR1 MNHEY and CDR2 SMNVEV (reference sequence). CDR3 size: 15 residues. CDR3 amino acids: CASATGTGGNQPQHF. The CDR3 DNA follows: TGTGCCAGTGCTACCGGCACAGGGGGCAATCAGCCCCAGCATTTT.

The genes are TRBV6-5 and TRBJ2-1, with TRBD2 identical over 9 bases. The CDR3 consists of 15 residues. J gave up 7 bases and V 6 bases, and 10 bases lay outside the gene matches. CDR1 and CDR2 (germline): MNHEY, SVGAGI. CDR3 amino acids: CASSRRSGSDNEQFF. The CDR3 DNA is TGTGCCAGCAGCCGACGTAGCGGGAGTGATAATGAGCAGTTCTTC.

V usage is TRBV21-1 and J usage is TRBJ2-5; TRBD2 was called by the table and not checked on the DNA. TRBV21-1 constitutes a pseudogene. The CDR3 is 15 residues long. The CDR3 protein is CASSKGEGVEETQYF. DNA of the CDR3: TGTGCCAGCAGCAAAGGTGAGGGAGTGGAGGAGACCCAGTACTTC.

The chain has TRBV7-9 and TRBJ2-7; 12 nucleotides line up with TRBD1. V shed 4 bases and J 4 bases; nucleotides not matched to a gene: 2. There are 14 residues in the CDR3. CDR1 SEHNR and CDR2 FQNEAQ come from the germline V gene (reference sequence). This chain's CDR3 is CASSWDRGPYEQYF. CDR3 DNA sequence: TGTGCCAGCAGCTGGGACAGGGGGCCTTACGAGCAGTACTTC.

V gene TRBV7-4 combines with J gene TRBJ2-3; 7 nucleotides align to TRBD1. This CDR3 spans 19 amino acids. Germline trimming cut 1 base from V and 0 bases from J; bases unmatched to any gene: 13. Germline V gene data show CDR1 as SGHVT and CDR2 as SQSDAQ. The CDR3 DNA reads TGTGCCAGCAGCTTAGGGTTAGGGACAGCCCCCTATAGCACAGATACGCAGTATTTT. Translating gives CASSLGLGTAPYSTDTQYF.